This paragraph covers one TCR beta chain sequence. Its cognate antigen is unknown. Extracted RNA was reverse transcribed, and the resulting cDNA served as sequencing template. The table came from immunoSEQ multiplex PCR; TCRdb's copy has only in-frame clones and leaves some out. The repertoire holds about 110,000 clones, less than 75% seen once, with 12% in the top ten. The data are from a study of CD8+ T cells in alopecia areata. Study-wide findings and caveats: In scalp, tofacitinib significantly decreased clonality and expanded CD8+ clones among the top 100. While tofacitinib was given, many expanded lesional clones persisted in scalp and blood.

Noted treatment: oral pan-JAK inhibitor, 5-10 mg twice daily. V shed 4 bases and J shed 0 bases, with 9 bases lying between them. This CDR3 contains 14 residues. Per the germline V gene, CDR1 is MGHRA and CDR2 is YSYEKL. Specimen: CD8+ T cells sorted from blood, collected at week 24, from a patient treated with tofacitinib. The chain recombines TRBV4-1 with TRBJ1-1; D may be TRBD1 (5 bases). The TCR sequence derives from a human donor with alopecia areata. DNA for the CDR3: TGCGCCAGCAGCCGCCCAGGGCTGAACACTGAAGCTTTCTTT. Protein sequence: CASSRPGLNTEAFF.